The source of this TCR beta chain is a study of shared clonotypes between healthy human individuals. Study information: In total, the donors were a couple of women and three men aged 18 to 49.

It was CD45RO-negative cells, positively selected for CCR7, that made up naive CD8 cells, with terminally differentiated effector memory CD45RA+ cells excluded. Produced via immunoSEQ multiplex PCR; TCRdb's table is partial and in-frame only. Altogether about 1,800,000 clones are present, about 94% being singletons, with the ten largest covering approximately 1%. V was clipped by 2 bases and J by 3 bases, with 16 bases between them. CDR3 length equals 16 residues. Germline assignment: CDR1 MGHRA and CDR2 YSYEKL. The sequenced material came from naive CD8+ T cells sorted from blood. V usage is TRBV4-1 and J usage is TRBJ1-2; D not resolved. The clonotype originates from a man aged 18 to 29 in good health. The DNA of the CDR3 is TGCGCCAGCAGCCAAACCCGTTCGAACACCTACTATGGCTACACCTTC. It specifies CASSQTRSNTYYGYTF.